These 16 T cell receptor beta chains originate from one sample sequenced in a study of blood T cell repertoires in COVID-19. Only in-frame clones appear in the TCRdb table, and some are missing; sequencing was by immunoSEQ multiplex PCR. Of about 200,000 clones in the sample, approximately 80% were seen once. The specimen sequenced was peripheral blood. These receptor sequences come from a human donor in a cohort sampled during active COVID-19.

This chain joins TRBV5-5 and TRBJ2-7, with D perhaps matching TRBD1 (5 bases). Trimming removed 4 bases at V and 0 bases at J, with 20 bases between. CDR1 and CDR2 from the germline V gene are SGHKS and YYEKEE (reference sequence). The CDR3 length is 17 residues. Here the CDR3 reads CASSGLQGAQNSYEQYF. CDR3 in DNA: TGTGCCAGCAGCGGGCTGCAAGGGGCACAGAACTCCTACGAGCAGTACTTC. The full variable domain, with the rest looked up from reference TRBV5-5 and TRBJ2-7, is DAGVTQSPTHLIKTRGQQVTLRCSPISGHKSVSWYQQVLGQGPQFIFQYYEKEERGRGNFPDRFSARQFPNYSSELNVNALLLGDSALYLCASSGLQGAQNSYEQYFGPGTRLTVT.

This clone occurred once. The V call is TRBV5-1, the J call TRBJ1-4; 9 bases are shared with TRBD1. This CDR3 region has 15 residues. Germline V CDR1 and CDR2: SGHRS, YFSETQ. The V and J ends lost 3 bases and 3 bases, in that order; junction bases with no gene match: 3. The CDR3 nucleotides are TGCGCCAGCAGCTGGGGACAGGGAGCTAATGAAAAACTGTTTTTT. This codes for CASSWGQGANEKLFF.

The CDR3 region is CASSQNRQLGGGEKLFF. In nucleotides, the CDR3 is TGTGCCAGCAGCCAGAACCGACAGTTGGGTGGGGGCGAAAAACTGTTTTTT. The gene calls are TRBV2 and TRBJ1-4, with D maybe TRBD1 (6 bases). The V end was cut by 6 bases, the J end by 8 bases, with 25 bases between. Germline V gene data show CDR1 as SNHLY and CDR2 as FYNNEI. The CDR3 has 17 residues. Complete variable domain (other parts from reference TRBV2 and TRBJ1-4): EPEVTQTPSHQVTQMGQEVILRCVPISNHLYFYWYRQILGQKVEFLVSFYNNEISEKSEIFDDQFSVERPDGSNFTLKIRSTKLEDSAMYFCASSQNRQLGGGEKLFFGSGTQLSVL.

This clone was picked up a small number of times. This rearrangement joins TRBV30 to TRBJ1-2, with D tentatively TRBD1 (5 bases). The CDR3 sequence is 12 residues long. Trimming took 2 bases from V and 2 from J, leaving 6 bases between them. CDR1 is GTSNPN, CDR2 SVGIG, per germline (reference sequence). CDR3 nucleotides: TGTGCCTGGAGTCCAGGGAACTATGGCTACACCTTC. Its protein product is CAWSPGNYGYTF.

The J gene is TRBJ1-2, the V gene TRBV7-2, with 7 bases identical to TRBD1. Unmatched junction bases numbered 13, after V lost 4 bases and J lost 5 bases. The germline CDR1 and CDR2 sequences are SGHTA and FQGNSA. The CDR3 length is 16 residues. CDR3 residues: CASSYSGTVPGYGYTF. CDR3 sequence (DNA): TGTGCCAGCAGCTACTCGGGGACAGTTCCAGGGTATGGCTACACCTTC.

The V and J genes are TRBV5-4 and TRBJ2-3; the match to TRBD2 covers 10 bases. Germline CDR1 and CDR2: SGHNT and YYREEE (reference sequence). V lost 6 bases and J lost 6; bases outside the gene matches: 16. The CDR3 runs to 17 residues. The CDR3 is CASTLGGSGRAGDTQYF. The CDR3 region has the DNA TGTGCCAGCACCCTAGGTGGGAGCGGGAGGGCCGGTGATACGCAGTATTTT.

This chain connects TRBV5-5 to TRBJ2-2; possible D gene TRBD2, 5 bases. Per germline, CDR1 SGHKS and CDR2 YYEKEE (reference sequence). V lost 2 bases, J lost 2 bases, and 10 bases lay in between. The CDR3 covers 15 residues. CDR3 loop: CASSLEGPNTGELFF. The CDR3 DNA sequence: TGTGCCAGCAGCTTAGAGGGCCCAAACACCGGGGAGCTGTTTTTT.

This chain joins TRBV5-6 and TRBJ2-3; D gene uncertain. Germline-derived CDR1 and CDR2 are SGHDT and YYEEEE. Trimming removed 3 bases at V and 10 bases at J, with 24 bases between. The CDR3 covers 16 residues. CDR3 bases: TGTGCCAGCAGCTCGACCGCGGAGATGTATGTGTTTGCGCAGTATTTT. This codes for CASSSTAEMYVFAQYF.

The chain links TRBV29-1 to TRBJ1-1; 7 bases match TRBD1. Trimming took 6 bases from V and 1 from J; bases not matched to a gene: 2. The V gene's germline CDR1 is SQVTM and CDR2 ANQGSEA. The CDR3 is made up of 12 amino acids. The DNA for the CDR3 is TGCAGCGTGGGACAGACGAACACTGAAGCTTTCTTT. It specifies CSVGQTNTEAFF.

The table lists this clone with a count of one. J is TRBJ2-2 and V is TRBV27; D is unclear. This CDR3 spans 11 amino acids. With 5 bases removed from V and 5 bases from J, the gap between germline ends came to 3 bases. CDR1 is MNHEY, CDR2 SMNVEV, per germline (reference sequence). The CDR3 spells CASSRTGELFF. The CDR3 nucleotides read TGTGCCAGCAGTCGTACCGGGGAGCTGTTTTTT.

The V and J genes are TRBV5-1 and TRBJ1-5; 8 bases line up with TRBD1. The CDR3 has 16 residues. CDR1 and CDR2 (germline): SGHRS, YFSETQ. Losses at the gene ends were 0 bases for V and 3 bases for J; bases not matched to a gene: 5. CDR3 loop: CASSLEAGGDNQPQHF. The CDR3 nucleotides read TGCGCCAGCAGCTTGGAGGCAGGGGGCGACAATCAGCCCCAGCATTTT.

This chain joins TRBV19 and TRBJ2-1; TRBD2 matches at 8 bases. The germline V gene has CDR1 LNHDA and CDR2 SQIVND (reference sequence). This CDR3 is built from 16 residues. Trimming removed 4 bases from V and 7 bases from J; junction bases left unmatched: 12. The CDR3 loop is CASSKPSSGAGNEQFF. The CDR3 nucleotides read TGTGCCAGTAGTAAGCCTAGTAGCGGGGCTGGTAATGAGCAGTTCTTC.

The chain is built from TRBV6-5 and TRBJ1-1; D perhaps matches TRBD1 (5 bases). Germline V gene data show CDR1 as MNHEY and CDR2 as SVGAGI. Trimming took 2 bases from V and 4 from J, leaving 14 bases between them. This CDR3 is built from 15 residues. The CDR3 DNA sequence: TGTGCCAGCAGTTACGGGCCGTGGGGGGGCACTGAAGCTTTCTTT. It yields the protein CASSYGPWGGTEAFF.

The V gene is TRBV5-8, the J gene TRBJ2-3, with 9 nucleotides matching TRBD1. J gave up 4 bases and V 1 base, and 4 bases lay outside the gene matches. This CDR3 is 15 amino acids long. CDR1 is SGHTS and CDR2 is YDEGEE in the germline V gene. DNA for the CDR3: TGTGCCAGCAGCTTGAGGGGACAGGGAGCAGATACGCAGTATTTT. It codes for CASSLRGQGADTQYF.

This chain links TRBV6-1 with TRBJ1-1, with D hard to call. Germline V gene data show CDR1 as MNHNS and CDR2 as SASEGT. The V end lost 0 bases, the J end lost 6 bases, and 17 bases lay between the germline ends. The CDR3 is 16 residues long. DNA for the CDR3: TGTGCCAGCAGTGAAGCCGGGGAGCAGGCCGGGGCTGAAGCTTTCTTT. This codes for CASSEAGEQAGAEAFF.

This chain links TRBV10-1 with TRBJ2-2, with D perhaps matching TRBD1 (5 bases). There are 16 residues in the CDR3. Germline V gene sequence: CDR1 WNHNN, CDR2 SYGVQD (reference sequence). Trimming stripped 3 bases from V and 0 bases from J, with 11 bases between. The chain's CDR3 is CASSDSGKTNTGELFF. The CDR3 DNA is TGCGCCAGCAGTGATTCAGGGAAGACGAACACCGGGGAGCTGTTTTTT.